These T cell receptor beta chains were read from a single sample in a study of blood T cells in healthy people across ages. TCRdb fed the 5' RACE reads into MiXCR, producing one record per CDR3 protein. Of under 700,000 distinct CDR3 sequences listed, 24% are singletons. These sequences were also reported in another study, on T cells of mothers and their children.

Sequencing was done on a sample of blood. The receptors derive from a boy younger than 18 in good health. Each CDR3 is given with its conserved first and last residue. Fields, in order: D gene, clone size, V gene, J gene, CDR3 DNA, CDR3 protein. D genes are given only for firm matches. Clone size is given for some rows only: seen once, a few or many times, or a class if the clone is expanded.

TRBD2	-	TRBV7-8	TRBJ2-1	TGTGCCAGCAGCCCCCAAGATAGACTAGCGGGAGTACTTGAGCAGTTCTTC	CASSPQDRLAGVLEQFF
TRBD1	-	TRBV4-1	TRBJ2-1	TGCGCCAGCAGCCAAGTCGCAGGGGGCCGCGAGCAGTTCTTC	CASSQVAGGREQFF
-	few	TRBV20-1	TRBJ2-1	TGCAGTGCTCGCCGCTTCAATGAGCAGTTCTTC	CSARRFNEQFF
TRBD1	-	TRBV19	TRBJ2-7	TGTGCCAGTAGTATCGAGGACAGGGGGACCTACGAGCAGTACTTC	CASSIEDRGTYEQYF
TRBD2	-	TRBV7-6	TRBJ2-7	TGTGCCAGCAGCTTAGGTCGGGGTAGCGGGAGGGCCTACGAGCAGTACTTC	CASSLGRGSGRAYEQYF
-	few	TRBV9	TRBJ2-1	TGTGCCAGCAGCCCCCAGGTAGCCCACAATGAGCAGTTCTTC	CASSPQVAHNEQFF
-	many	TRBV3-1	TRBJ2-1	TGTGCCAGCAGTTTAGGAAGGACCTACAATGAGCAGTTCTTC	CASSLGRTYNEQFF
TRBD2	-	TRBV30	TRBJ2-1	TGTGCCTGGAATGAAGCGGGGGGCAACAATGAGCAGTTCTTC	CAWNEAGGNNEQFF
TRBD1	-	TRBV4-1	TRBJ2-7	TGCGCCAGCAGCCAAGCGGACAGGGACTCCTACGAGCAGTACTTC	CASSQADRDSYEQYF
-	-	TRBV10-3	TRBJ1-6	TGTGCCGCCTTCATAAGAGATTATTCACCCCTCCACTTT	CAAFIRDYSPLHF
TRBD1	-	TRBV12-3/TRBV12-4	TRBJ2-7	TGTGCCAGCAGTTCACAGGGGGTTCGCTCCTACGAGCAGTACTTC	CASSSQGVRSYEQYF
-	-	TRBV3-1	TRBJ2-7	TGTGCCAGCAGCCCCCTCGGGGGATGGACATACGAGCAGTACTTC	CASSPLGGWTYEQYF
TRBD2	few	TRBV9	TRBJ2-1	TGTGCCAGCAGCGAGAAGGCCGGGGGGGTTAACAATGAGCAGTTCTTC	CASSEKAGGVNNEQFF
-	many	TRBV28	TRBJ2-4	TGTGCCAGCAGTTTACCGCCACCCTTAGCCAAAAACATTCAGTACTTC	CASSLPPPLAKNIQYF
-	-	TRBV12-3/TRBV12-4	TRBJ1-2	TGTGCCAGCAGTTTTGGGCGGCGTGGCTACACCTTC	CASSFGRRGYTF
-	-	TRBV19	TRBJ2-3	TGTGCCAGTAGTATAGACCGGGCAGTCCGGGATACGCAGTATTTT	CASSIDRAVRDTQYF
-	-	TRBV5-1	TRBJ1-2	TGCGCCAGCAGCTTGGAAAGGGGACATCTTTCTTATGGCTACACCTTC	CASSLERGHLSYGYTF
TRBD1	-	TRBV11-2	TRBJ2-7	TGTGCCAGCAGCTTAGAGGGACAGCCTTTCTACGAGCAGTACTTC	CASSLEGQPFYEQYF
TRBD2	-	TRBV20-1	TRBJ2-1	TGCAGTGCTGGACCAACTAGCGGGGCGAACAATGAGCAGTTCTTC	CSAGPTSGANNEQFF
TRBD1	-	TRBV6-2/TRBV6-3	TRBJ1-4	TGTGCCAGCAGTTCCAGACGACAGGGATTGGACGAAAAACTGTTTTTT	CASSSRRQGLDEKLFF
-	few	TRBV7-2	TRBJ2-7	TGTGCCAGCAGCTTAGCGCTAACGGGGACGGGGCACGAGCAGTACTTC	CASSLALTGTGHEQYF
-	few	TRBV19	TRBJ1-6	TGTGCCAGTAGTACAAAAGAAGCCTTGTGGACAGCGGCAAATTCACCCCTCCACTTT	CASSTKEALWTAANSPLHF
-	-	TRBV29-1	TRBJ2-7	TGCAGCGTTGATCAGGGGAGTCGGGAGCAGTACTTC	CSVDQGSREQYF
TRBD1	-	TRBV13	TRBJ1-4	TGTGCCAGCAGCTTAGAAGGGGGCTCCGGTGAAAAACTGTTTTTT	CASSLEGGSGEKLFF
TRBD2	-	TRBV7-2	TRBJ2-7	TGTGCCAGCAGCTTTGACGGGACTACCGGCTCCTACGAGCAGTACTTC	CASSFDGTTGSYEQYF
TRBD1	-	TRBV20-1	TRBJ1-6	TGCTCTTATTCCCACCGGGACAGGGGTTCACCCCTCCACTTT	CSYSHRDRGSPLHF
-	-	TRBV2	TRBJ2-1	TGTGCCAGTTATGGGCCGTGGAGGATTCACAATGAGCAGTTCTTC	CASYGPWRIHNEQFF
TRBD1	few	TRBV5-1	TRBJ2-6	TGCGCCAGCAGCGAAGGGGACAGGACTTTATTCTCTGGGGCCAACGTCCTGACTTTC	CASSEGDRTLFSGANVLTF
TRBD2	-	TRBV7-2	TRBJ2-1	TGTGCCAGCAGCTTAGATCTCGGGGCTAGCGGTCTCTCCTACAATGAGCAGTTCTTC	CASSLDLGASGLSYNEQFF
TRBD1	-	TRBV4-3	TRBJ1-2	TGCGCCAGCAGCCAAATGACAGGGGGTTGGGGTGGCTACACCTTC	CASSQMTGGWGGYTF
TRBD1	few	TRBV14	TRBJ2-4	TGTGCCAGCAGCAAGCCCGGGACAGGGAACATTCAGTACTTC	CASSKPGTGNIQYF
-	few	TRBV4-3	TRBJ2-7	TGCGCCAGCAGCCAAGATCAGGAGGGTTCCTACGAGCAGTACTTC	CASSQDQEGSYEQYF
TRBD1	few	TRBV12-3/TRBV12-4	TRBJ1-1	TGTGCCAGCAAAATTCGGACAGGGGGTTCCTGGGAAGCTTTCTTT	CASKIRTGGSWEAFF
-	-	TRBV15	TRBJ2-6	TGTGCCACCAGTCAGGATCCTGGGGCCAACGTCCTGACTTTC	CATSQDPGANVLTF
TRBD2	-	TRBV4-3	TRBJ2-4	TGCGCCAGCAGCCAAGAAGGGCCGCGGGGGGATGCCAAAAACATTCAGTACTTC	CASSQEGPRGDAKNIQYF
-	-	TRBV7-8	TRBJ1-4	TGTGCCAGCAGCTTAGTTTTAGGCTTGGGTGCAACTAATGAAAAACTGTTTTTT	CASSLVLGLGATNEKLFF
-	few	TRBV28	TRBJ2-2	TGTGCCAGCACCACTACCGGGGAGCTGTTTTTT	CASTTTGELFF
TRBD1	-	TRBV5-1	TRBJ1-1	TGCGCCAGCAGCGCACCAGGACAGGGGTACACTGAAGCTTTCTTT	CASSAPGQGYTEAFF
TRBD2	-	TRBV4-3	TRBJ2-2	TGCGCCAGCAGCCGAGGGACTAGCGGGGCGGCGAGGACCGGGGAGCTGTTTTTT	CASSRGTSGAARTGELFF
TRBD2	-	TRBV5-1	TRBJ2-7	TGCGCCAGCAGCTTGGCAAGAGGGGGATTTAGCGGGAGAGGGGACGAGCAGTACTTC	CASSLARGGFSGRGDEQYF
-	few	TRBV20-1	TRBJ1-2	TGCAGTGCTTTCCAGGCGAACTATGGCTACACCTTC	CSAFQANYGYTF
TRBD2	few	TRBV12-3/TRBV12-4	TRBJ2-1	TGTGCCAGCAGTTTAACTAGCGTATACAATGAGCAGTTCTTC	CASSLTSVYNEQFF
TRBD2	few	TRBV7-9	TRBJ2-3	TGTGCCAGCAGTTATAGCGGGGGGCTAAGCACAGATACGCAGTATTTT	CASSYSGGLSTDTQYF
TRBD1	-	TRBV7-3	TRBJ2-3	TGTGCCAGCAGCATAGGGACAGGGGGAAGCACAGATACGCAGTATTTT	CASSIGTGGSTDTQYF
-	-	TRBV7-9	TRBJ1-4	TGTGCCCTGGGTTTAGGGGGGCCTAATGAAAAACTGTTTTTT	CALGLGGPNEKLFF